The rows below give T cell receptor beta chains drawn from one sample of a study of T-cell reconstitution after alpha-beta-depleted transplantation in children. TCRdb used MiXCR to reprocess the PCR reads, holding one entry per CDR3 protein. This table has over 150,000 distinct CDR3 sequences, roughly 10% appearing once. The starting material was PBMCs, obtained before TCRalphabeta/CD19-depleted stem cell transplant. The receptors originated from a boy between 2 and 10 years old with acute myeloid leukemia, due to receive a stem cell transplant. Both conserved end residues are part of each CDR3. Clone sizes are given selectively: once, few, many, or a class where the clone is expanded.

size,V,J,CDR3
many,TRBV6-1,TRBJ1-2,CASRPGQGKSYGYTF
many,TRBV28,TRBJ2-2,CASSTVSGKYTGELFF
many,TRBV6-4,TRBJ2-1,CASSDSGGAYNEQFF
many,TRBV28,TRBJ2-3,CASSIPGLAGPKDTQYF
many,TRBV20-1,TRBJ1-1,CSATSRGGNTEAFF
few,TRBV30,TRBJ1-1,CAWSRPDQGKTEAFF
many,TRBV7-8,TRBJ2-2,CASSLAKREGRTGELFF
many,TRBV20-1,TRBJ2-2,CSARRSNTGELFF
many,TRBV28,TRBJ1-2,CASSFHPKMTYGYTF
many,TRBV10-3,TRBJ1-1,CAIRGDMNTEAFF
many,TRBV19,TRBJ1-5,CASTTDIWSNQPQHF
many,TRBV27,TRBJ2-5,CASGRLAEQETQYF
many,TRBV6-1,TRBJ2-7,CASSGGGTGSYEQYF
few,TRBV20-1,TRBJ2-1,CSATTGLAGYNEQFF
many,TRBV5-5,TRBJ1-1,CASSWDRGRGGTEAFF
many,TRBV6-2/TRBV6-3,TRBJ2-3,CASSSTGQDTDTQYF
many,TRBV10-1,TRBJ2-3,CASSESFSTDTQYF
many,TRBV5-1,TRBJ1-1,CASGTGTENTEAFF
many,TRBV19,TRBJ2-2,CASSMLYPANTGELFF
many,TRBV20-1,TRBJ2-3,CSVAASRVGDTQYF
.,TRBV7-6,TRBJ2-5,CASSRQTEETQYF
many,TRBV5-1,TRBJ2-2,CASTPTIANTGELFF
many,TRBV12-3/TRBV12-4,TRBJ2-3,CASSFHPGLAGALSTDTQYF